This T cell receptor (beta chain) was sequenced during a study of early T cells in non-severe SARS-CoV-2 infection. This clonotype has a count of ten or more. MiXCR, run by TCRdb on the 5' RACE reads, gives a single entry per CDR3 protein. This sample has more than 70,000 distinct CDR3 sequences, with over 9% found just once. CDR3 length: 15 residues. The V gene end was trimmed by 5 bases and the J gene end by 5 bases; junction bases not matched to a gene: 6. The germline V gene encodes CDR1 SGHVS and CDR2 FNYEAQ. Sequencing was performed on whole blood, taken at baseline. This receptor was identified in an adult who was a healthcare worker with PCR-confirmed SARS-CoV-2 infection or an uninfected control (not recorded which). The J gene is TRBJ2-2, the V gene TRBV7-6, with 9 nucleotides matching TRBD1. The DNA of the CDR3 is TGTGCCAGCAGCCGCCGACAGGGGGTGACCGGGGAGCTGTTTTTT. Its protein is CASSRRQGVTGELFF.